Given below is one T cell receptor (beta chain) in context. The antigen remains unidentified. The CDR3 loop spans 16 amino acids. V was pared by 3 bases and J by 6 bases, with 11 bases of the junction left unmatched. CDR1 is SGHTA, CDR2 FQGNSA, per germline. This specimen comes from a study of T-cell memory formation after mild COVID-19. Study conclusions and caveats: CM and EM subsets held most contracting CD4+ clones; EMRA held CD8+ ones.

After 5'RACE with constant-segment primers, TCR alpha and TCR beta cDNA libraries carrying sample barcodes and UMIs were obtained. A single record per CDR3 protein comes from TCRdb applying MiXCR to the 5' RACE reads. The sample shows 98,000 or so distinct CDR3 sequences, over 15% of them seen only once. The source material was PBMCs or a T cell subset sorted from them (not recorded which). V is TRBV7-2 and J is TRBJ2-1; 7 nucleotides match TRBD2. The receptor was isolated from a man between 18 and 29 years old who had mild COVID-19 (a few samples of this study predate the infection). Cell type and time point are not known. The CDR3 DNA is TGTGCCAGCAGCTTGCTGCAGCGGGGTATCTCCAATGAGCAGTTCTTC. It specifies CASSLLQRGISNEQFF.